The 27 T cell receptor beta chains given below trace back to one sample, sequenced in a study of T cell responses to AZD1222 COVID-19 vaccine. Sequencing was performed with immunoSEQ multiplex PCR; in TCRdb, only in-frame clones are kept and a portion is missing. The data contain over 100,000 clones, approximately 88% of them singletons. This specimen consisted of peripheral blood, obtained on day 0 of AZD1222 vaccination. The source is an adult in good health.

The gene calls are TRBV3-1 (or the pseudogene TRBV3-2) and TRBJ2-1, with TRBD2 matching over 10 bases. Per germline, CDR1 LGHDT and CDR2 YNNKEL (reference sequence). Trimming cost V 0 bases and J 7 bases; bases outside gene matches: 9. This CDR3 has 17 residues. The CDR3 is CASSQDPAGGPGNEQFF. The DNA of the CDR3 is TGTGCCAGCAGCCAAGACCCAGCGGGGGGGCCGGGAAATGAGCAGTTCTTC.

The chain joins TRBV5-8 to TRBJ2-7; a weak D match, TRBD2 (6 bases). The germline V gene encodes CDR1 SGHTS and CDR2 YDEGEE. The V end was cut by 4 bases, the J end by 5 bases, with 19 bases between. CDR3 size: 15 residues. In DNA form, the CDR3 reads TGTGCCAGCAGCAGCGACAAGGAGGGCCCCCACGAGCAGTACTTC. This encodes CASSSDKEGPHEQYF. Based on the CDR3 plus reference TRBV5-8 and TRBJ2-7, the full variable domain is EAGVTQSPTHLIKTRGQQATLRCSPISGHTSVYWYQQALGLGLQFLLWYDEGEERNRGNFPPRFSGRQFPNYSSELNVNALELEDSALYLCASSSDKEGPHEQYFGPGTRLTVT.

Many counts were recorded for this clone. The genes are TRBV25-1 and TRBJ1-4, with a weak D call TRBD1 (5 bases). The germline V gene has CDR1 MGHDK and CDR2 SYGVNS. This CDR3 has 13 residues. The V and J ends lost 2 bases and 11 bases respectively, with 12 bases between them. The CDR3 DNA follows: TGTGCCAGCAGTGAAGCCCGGGGGGATAAACTGTTTTTT. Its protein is CASSEARGDKLFF.

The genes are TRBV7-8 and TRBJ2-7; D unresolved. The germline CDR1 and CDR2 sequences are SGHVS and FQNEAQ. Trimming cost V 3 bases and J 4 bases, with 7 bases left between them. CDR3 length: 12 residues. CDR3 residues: CASSFGVYEQYF. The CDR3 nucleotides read TGTGCCAGCAGCTTCGGAGTTTACGAGCAGTACTTC.

The CDR3 is CASSQSGNTEAFF. The DNA of the CDR3 is TGTGCCAGCAGCCAATCAGGAAACACTGAAGCTTTCTTT. The rearrangement joins TRBV14 to TRBJ1-1, with D uncertain. The germline V gene has CDR1 SGHDN and CDR2 FVKESK. The V end lost 2 bases, the J end lost 2 bases, and 6 bases lay between the germline ends. The CDR3 has 13 residues. Drawing the rest from reference TRBV14 and TRBJ1-1, the complete variable domain is EAGVTQFPSHSVIEKGQTVTLRCDPISGHDNLYWYRRVMGKEIKFLLHFVKESKQDESGMPNNRFLAERTGGTYSTLKVQPAELEDSGVYFCASSQSGNTEAFFGQGTRLTVV.

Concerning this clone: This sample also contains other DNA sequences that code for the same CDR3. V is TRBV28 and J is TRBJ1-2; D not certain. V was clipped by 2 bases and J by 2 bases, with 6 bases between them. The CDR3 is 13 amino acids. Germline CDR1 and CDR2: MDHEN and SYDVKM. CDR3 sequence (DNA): TGTGCCAGCAGTTTACTGATCAACTATGGCTACACCTTC. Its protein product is CASSLLINYGYTF.

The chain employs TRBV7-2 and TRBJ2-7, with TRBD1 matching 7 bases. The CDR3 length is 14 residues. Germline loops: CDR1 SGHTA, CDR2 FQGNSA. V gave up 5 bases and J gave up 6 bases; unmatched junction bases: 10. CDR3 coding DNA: TGTGCCAGCAGCCCCCGACAGGGAATAAGCGAGCAGTACTTC. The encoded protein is CASSPRQGISEQYF.

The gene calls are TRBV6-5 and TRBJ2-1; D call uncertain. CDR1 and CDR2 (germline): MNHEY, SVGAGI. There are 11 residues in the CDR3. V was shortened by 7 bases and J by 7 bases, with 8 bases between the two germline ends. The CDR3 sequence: CASTNGNEQFF. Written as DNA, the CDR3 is TGTGCCAGCACCAACGGGAATGAGCAGTTCTTC.

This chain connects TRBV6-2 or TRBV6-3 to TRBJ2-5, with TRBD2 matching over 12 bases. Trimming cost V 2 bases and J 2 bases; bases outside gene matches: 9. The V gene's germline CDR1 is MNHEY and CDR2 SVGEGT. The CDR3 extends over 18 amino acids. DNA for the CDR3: TGTGCCAGCAGTTACACGACTAGCGGGGGATATCTACAAGAGACCCAGTACTTC. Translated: CASSYTTSGGYLQETQYF.

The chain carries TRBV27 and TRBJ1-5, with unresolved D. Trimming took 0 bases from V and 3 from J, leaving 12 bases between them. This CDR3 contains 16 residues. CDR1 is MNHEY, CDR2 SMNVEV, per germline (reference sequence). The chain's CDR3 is CASSLSPISPNQPQHF. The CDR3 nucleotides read TGTGCCAGCAGTTTATCGCCCATAAGCCCCAATCAGCCCCAGCATTTT.

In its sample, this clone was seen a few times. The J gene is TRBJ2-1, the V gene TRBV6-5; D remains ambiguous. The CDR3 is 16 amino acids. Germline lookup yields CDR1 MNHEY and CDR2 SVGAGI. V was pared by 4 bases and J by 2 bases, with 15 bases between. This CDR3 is CASSSWGFRAYNEQFF. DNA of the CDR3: TGTGCCAGCAGTTCCTGGGGATTCCGAGCCTACAATGAGCAGTTCTTC.

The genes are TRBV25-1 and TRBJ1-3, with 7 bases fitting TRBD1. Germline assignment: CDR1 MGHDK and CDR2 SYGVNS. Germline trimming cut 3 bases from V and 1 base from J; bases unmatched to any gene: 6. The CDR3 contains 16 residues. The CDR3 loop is CASSEGPTGSGNTIYF. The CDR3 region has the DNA TGTGCCAGCAGTGAGGGCCCGACAGGGTCTGGAAACACCATATATTTT.

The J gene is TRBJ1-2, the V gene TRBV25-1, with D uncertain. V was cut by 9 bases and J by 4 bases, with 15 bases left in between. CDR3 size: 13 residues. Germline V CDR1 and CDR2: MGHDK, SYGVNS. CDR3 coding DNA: TGTGCCAGGAAGTGGACGGCCTTCTATGGCTACACCTTC. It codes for CARKWTAFYGYTF.

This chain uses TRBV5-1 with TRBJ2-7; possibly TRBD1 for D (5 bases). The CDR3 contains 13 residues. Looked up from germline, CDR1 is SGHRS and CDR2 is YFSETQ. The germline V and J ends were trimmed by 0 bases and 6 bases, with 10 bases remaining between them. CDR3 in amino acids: CASSLEGWSEQYF. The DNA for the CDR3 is TGCGCCAGCAGCTTGGAGGGGTGGTCCGAGCAGTACTTC.

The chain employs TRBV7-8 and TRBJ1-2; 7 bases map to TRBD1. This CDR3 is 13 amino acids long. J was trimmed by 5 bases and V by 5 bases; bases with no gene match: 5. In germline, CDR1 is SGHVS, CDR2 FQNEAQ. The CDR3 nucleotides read TGTGCCAGCAGCCAGGGACAGCCTTATGGCTACACCTTC. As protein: CASSQGQPYGYTF.

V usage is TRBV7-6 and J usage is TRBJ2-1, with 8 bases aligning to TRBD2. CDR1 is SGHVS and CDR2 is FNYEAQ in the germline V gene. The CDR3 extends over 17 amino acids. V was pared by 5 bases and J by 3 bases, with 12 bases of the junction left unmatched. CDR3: CASSKKGGGSGYNEQFF. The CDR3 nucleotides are TGTGCCAGCAGCAAAAAAGGCGGGGGGTCAGGCTACAATGAGCAGTTCTTC. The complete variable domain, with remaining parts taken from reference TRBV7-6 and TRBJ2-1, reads GAGVSQSPRYKVTKRGQDVALRCDPISGHVSLYWYRQALGQGPEFLTYFNYEAQQDKSGLPNDRFSAERPEGSISTLTIQRTEQRDSAMYRCASSKKGGGSGYNEQFFGPGTRLTVL.

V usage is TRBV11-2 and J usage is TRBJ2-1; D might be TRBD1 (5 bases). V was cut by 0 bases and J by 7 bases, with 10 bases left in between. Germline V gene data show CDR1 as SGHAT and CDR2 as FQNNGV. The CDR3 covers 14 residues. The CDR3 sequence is CASSLDIRVNEQFF. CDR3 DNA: TGTGCCAGCAGCTTAGATATCAGGGTGAATGAGCAGTTCTTC.

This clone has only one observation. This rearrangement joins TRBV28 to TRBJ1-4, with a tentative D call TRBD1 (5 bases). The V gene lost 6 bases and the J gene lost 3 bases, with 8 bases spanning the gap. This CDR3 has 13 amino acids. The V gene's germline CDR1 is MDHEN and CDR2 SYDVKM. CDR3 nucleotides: TGTGCCAGCAGCCGGACATCTAATGAAAAACTGTTTTTT. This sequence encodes CASSRTSNEKLFF.

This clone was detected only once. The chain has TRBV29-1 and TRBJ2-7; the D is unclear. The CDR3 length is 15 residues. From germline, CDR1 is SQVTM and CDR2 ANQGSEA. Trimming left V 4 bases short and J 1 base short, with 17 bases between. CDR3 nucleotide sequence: TGCAGCGTTGTAGGAAATATTGGTCCGTCCTACGAGCAGTACTTC. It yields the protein CSVVGNIGPSYEQYF.

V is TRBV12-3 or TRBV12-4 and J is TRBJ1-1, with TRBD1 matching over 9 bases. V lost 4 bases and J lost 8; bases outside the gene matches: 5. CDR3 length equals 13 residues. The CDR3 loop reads CASSSGTGREAFF. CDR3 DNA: TGTGCCAGCAGTTCCGGGACAGGGAGGGAAGCTTTCTTT.

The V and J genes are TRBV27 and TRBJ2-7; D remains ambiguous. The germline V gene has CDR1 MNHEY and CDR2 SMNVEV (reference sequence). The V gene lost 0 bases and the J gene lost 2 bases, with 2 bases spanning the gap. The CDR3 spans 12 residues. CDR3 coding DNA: TGTGCCAGCAGTTTATCGCCCTACGAGCAGTACTTC. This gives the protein CASSLSPYEQYF.

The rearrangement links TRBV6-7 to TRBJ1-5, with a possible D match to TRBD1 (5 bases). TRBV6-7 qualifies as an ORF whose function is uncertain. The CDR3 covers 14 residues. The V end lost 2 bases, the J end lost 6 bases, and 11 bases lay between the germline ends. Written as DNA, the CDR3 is TGTGCCAGCAGTTACGCGGGGGGGAGTCAGCCCCAGCATTTT. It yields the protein CASSYAGGSQPQHF.

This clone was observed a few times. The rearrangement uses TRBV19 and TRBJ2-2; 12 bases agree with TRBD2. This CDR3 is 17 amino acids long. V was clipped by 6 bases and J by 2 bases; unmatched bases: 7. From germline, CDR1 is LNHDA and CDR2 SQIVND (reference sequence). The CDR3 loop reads CASSPSGRGGNTGELFF. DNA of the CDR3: TGTGCCAGTAGCCCTAGCGGGAGGGGAGGTAACACCGGGGAGCTGTTTTTT.

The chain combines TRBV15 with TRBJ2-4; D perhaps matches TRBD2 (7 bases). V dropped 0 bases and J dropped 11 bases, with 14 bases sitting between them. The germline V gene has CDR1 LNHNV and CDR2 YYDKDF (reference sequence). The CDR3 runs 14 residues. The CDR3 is CATSRDWGGAVQYF. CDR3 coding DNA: TGTGCCACCAGCAGAGATTGGGGGGGCGCGGTTCAGTACTTC. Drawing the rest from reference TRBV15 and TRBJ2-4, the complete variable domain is DAMVIQNPRYQVTQFGKPVTLSCSQTLNHNVMYWYQQKSSQAPKLLFHYYDKDFNNEADTPDNFQSRRPNTSFCFLDIRSPGLGDTAMYLCATSRDWGGAVQYFGAGTRLSVL.

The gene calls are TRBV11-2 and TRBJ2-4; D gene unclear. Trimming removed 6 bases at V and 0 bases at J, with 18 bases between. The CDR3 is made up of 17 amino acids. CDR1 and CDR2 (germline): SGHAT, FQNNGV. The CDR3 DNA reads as TGTGCCAGCAGGGATCTGAGTAGGTCTCCAGCCAAAAACATTCAGTACTTC. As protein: CASRDLSRSPAKNIQYF.

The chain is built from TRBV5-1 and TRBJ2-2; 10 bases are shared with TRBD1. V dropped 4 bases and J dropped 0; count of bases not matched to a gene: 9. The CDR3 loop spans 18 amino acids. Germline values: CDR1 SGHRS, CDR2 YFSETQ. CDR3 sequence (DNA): TGCGCCAGCAGCCTTCCACCGACAGGGGGCCCGAACACCGGGGAGCTGTTTTTT. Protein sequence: CASSLPPTGGPNTGELFF.

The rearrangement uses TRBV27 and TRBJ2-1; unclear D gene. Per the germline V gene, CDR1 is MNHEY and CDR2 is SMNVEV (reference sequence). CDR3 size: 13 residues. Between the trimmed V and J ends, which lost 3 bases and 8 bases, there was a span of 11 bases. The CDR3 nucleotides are TGTGCCAGCAGTTTCAACCTCCGGGATGAGCAGTTCTTC. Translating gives CASSFNLRDEQFF.